The source of this T cell receptor (beta chain) is a study of T cell clones after liver transplantation. Study overall: TCRbeta sequencing after a pre-transplant mixed lymphocyte reaction identified graft-donor-reactive clones, later tracked in post-transplant blood. HCV positivity affected three of eight recipients; the rest lacked autoimmune or viral indications. Subjects received no induction therapy and standard immunosuppression until randomization at 12-24 months post-transplant.

Sequencing was performed with immunoSEQ multiplex PCR; in TCRdb, only in-frame clones are kept and a portion is missing. Counted here are about 58,000 clones, 70% occurring once; the ten biggest clones make up 2.5% to 3%. Germline V gene sequence: CDR1 SQVTM, CDR2 ANQGSEA. The CDR3 totals 15 residues. V gave up 1 base and J gave up 4 bases; unmatched junction bases: 6. This specimen was CD4+ T cells from blood, taken at the approximately 16-month timepoint. This receptor was identified in a human patient who received a liver transplant. Some T cells may be transferred from the graft donor. The chain employs TRBV29-1 and TRBJ2-7; 11 nucleotides agree with TRBD1. In nucleotides, the CDR3 is TGCAGCGTTGAAGGCAGGACAGGGGGCGAGTACGAGCAGTACTTC. Its translation is CSVEGRTGGEYEQYF.